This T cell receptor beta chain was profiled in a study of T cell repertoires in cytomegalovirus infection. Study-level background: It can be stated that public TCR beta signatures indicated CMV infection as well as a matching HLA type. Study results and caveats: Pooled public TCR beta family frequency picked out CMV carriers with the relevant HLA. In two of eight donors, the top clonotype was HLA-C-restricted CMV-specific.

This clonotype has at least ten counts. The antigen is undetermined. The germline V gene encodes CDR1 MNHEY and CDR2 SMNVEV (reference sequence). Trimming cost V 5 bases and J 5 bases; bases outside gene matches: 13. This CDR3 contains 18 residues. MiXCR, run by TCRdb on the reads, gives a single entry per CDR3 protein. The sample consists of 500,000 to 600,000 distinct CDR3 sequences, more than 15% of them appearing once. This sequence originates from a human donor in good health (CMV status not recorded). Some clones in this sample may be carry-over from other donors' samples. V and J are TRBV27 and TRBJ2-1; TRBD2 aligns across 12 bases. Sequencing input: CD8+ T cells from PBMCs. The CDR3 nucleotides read TGTGCCAGCAGTACTTACCGACTAGCGGGAGCCCCCCACAATGAGCAGTTCTTC. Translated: CASSTYRLAGAPHNEQFF.